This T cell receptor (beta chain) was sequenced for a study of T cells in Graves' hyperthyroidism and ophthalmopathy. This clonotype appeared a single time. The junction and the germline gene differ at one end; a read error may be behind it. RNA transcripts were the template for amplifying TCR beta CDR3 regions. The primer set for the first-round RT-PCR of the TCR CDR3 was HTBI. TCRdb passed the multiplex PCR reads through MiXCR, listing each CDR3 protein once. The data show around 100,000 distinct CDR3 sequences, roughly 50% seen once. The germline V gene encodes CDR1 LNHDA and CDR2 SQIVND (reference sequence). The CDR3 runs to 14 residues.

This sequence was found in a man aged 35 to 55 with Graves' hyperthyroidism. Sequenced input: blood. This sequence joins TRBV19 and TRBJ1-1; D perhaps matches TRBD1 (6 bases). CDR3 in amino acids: CASGMGHLNTEAFF. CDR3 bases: TGTGCCAGTGGTATGGGACACCTGAACACTGAAGCCTTCTTT.